The 17 T cell receptor beta chains below all came from one sample that was sequenced in a study of control samples from healthy donors and cancer patients (dated by TCRdb to about 2020). The protocol used for the library was the immunoSEQ multiplex PCR assay. In its TCRdb copy, this immuneACCESS table keeps in-frame sequences only and misses some clones. Where compared with another copy, unresolved V genes explain less than half of these, and the others have no known cause. The sample table holds about 28,000 clones, of which 70% to 80% were seen once. 20% to 25% of the sample is taken by the ten largest. The sample consisted of PBMCs. All receptors derive from a man in his fifties or sixties with head and neck cancer.

The chain recombines TRBV28 with TRBJ2-5; 8 nucleotides agree with TRBD2. The CDR3 has 15 residues. J lost 0 bases, V lost 3 bases, and 3 bases had no gene match. Germline lookup yields CDR1 MDHEN and CDR2 SYDVKM. The DNA of the CDR3 is TGTGCCAGCAGTTTGGTACTAGCGGACCAAGAGACCCAGTACTTC. Its translation: CASSLVLADQETQYF.

In this sample, this clone turned up a few times. The rearrangement joins TRBV13 to TRBJ2-1; 7 bases agree with TRBD2. V was pared by 0 bases and J by 3 bases, with 8 bases of the junction left unmatched. The CDR3 is made up of 17 amino acids. Germline lookup yields CDR1 PRHDT and CDR2 FYEKMQ (reference sequence). The CDR3 sequence: CASSLGLGLADYNEQFF. CDR3 in DNA: TGTGCCAGCAGCTTAGGCTTGGGGCTAGCGGACTACAATGAGCAGTTCTTC.

CDR3 amino acids: CASSYSRLMNTEAFF. The CDR3 DNA is TGTGCCAGCAGTTACTCCAGACTCATGAACACTGAAGCTTTCTTT. The V call is TRBV6-2 or TRBV6-3, the J call TRBJ1-1; D gene ambiguous. There are 15 residues in the CDR3. Germline loops: CDR1 MNHEY, CDR2 SVGEGT. Trimming took 0 bases from V and 0 from J, leaving 8 bases between them.

This clone was seen a few times. V gene TRBV28 combines with J gene TRBJ2-5; D not certain. The CDR3 length is 15 residues. Trimming took 5 bases from V and 0 from J, leaving 13 bases between them. The germline V gene has CDR1 MDHEN and CDR2 SYDVKM. DNA of the CDR3: TGTGCCAGCAGTGCCAGCCCAGCCCACCAAGAGACCCAGTACTTC. This codes for CASSASPAHQETQYF.

This clone appeared a single time. This chain connects TRBV19 to TRBJ1-2; no clear D gene. There are 15 residues in the CDR3. Trimming took 5 bases from V and 2 from J, leaving 15 bases between them. Germline-derived CDR1 and CDR2 are LNHDA and SQIVND (reference sequence). The chain's CDR3 is CASSSREGPNYGYTF. Written as DNA, the CDR3 is TGTGCCAGTAGTTCCCGGGAAGGGCCCAACTATGGCTACACCTTC.

The V and J genes are TRBV27 and TRBJ2-1; perhaps TRBD1 as D (5 bases). The CDR3 extends over 13 amino acids. CDR1 is MNHEY and CDR2 is SMNVEV in the germline V gene (reference sequence). V gave up 6 bases and J gave up 8 bases, with 14 bases separating them. The chain's CDR3 is CASSKPLGDEQFF. The CDR3 DNA reads TGTGCCAGCAGCAAACCCCTAGGGGATGAGCAGTTCTTC.

The chain uses TRBV7-7 and TRBJ2-5, with 9 nucleotides matching TRBD2. Germline V gives CDR1 SSHAT, CDR2 FNYEAQ (reference sequence). CDR3 length: 14 residues. V was pared by 5 bases and J by 3 bases, with 4 bases of the junction left unmatched. In DNA, the CDR3 is TGTGCCAGCAGCCCGGGACTAGCAGAAGAGACCCAGTACTTC. It translates to CASSPGLAEETQYF.

The chain is built from TRBV21-1 and TRBJ2-7; TRBD1, the table's D call, lacks a check against the DNA. TRBV21-1 counts as a pseudogene. The CDR3 totals 16 residues. DNA of the CDR3: TGTGCCAGCAAGCCCGGGACAGGGTTTTGTCGGGACGAGCAGTACTTC. It yields the protein CASKPGTGFCRDEQYF.

The chain couples TRBV6-5 to TRBJ2-4, with D unresolved. The V gene lost 6 bases and the J gene lost 6 bases, with 15 bases spanning the gap. This CDR3 region has 14 residues. From germline, CDR1 is MNHEY and CDR2 SVGAGI. CDR3 residues: CASSPNQLLNIQYF. The CDR3 DNA reads TGTGCCAGCAGCCCCAACCAGCTGTTAAACATTCAGTACTTC.

The CDR3 DNA reads TGTGCCAGCAGCTCCTTTACAGGGATTGGGACTGAAGCTTTCTTT. Protein product: CASSSFTGIGTEAFF. The rearrangement uses TRBV7-2 and TRBJ1-1; tentatively, D is TRBD1 (6 bases). With 4 bases removed from V and 5 bases from J, the gap between germline ends came to 17 bases. Per the germline V gene, CDR1 is SGHTA and CDR2 is FQGNSA. The CDR3 has 15 residues. The full variable domain, completed using reference TRBV7-2 and TRBJ1-1, is GAGVSQSPSNKVTEKGKDVELRCDPISGHTALYWYRQSLGQGLEFLIYFQGNSAPDKSGLPSDRFSAERTGGSVSTLTIQRTQQEDSAVYLCASSSFTGIGTEAFFGQGTRLTVV.

The chain is built from TRBV28 and TRBJ1-4, with D unresolved. Trimming pared 1 base from V and 13 bases from J, leaving 7 bases between. The germline CDR1 and CDR2 sequences are MDHEN and SYDVKM. The CDR3 extends over 11 amino acids. The CDR3 nucleotides read TGTGCCAGCAGTTTATCAAGGTTACTGTTTTTT. Amino acid sequence: CASSLSRLLFF. Combining the CDR3 with reference TRBV28 and TRBJ1-4 gives the whole variable domain DVKVTQSSRYLVKRTGEKVFLECVQDMDHENMFWYRQDPGLGLRLIYFSYDVKMKEKGDIPEGYSVSREKKERFSLILESASTNQTSMYLCASSLSRLLFFGSGTQLSVL.

The genes are TRBV27 and TRBJ1-5; the D gene is possibly TRBD1 (6 bases). Trimming removed 8 bases from V and 4 bases from J, with 12 bases in between. This CDR3 has 13 amino acids. The germline gives CDR1 MNHEY, CDR2 SMNVEV (reference sequence). The DNA for the CDR3 is TGTGCCAGCGGACCGGGACAAAATCAGCCCCAGCATTTT. This gives the protein CASGPGQNQPQHF.

This chain joins TRBV5-4 and TRBJ2-7; perhaps TRBD1 as D (5 bases). The CDR3 has 16 residues. Germline V gene data show CDR1 as SGHNT and CDR2 as YYREEE (reference sequence). Trimming pared 0 bases from V and 1 base from J, leaving 14 bases between. The CDR3 coding sequence is TGTGCCAGCAGCTTGGATTGGACACCCTCTTCCTACGAGCAGTACTTC. It translates to CASSLDWTPSSYEQYF.

The chain recombines TRBV19 with TRBJ1-1; D is possibly TRBD1 (5 bases). This CDR3 contains 15 residues. Germline V lookup: CDR1 LNHDA, CDR2 SQIVND (reference sequence). V lost 5 bases, J lost 4 bases, and 17 bases lay in between. CDR3 in amino acids: CASSLRPAGPTEAFF. Written as DNA, the CDR3 is TGTGCCAGTAGTCTCCGCCCGGCAGGGCCCACTGAAGCTTTCTTT.

The chain is built from TRBV11-2 and TRBJ1-3; D gene uncertain. Germline values: CDR1 SGHAT, CDR2 FQNNGV. The CDR3 length is 13 residues. V lost 5 bases and J 9 bases, leaving 14 bases between the germline ends. CDR3 sequence (DNA): TGTGCCAGCAGCCCGACCCCCAGAGGCACCATATATTTT. Its translation is CASSPTPRGTIYF.

This clone was seen a handful of times. The chain has TRBV11-2 and TRBJ1-1; 8 nucleotides line up with TRBD1. The trim removed 5 bases at V and 0 bases at J, leaving 8 bases unmatched. This CDR3 region has 16 residues. Germline values: CDR1 SGHAT, CDR2 FQNNGV. CDR3 residues: CASSGAGGLMNTEAFF. CDR3 bases: TGTGCCAGCAGCGGCGCAGGGGGCCTGATGAACACTGAAGCTTTCTTT.

The chain combines TRBV29-1 with TRBJ2-1, with 7 bases lining up with TRBD2. The CDR3 totals 14 residues. Germline CDR1 SQVTM, CDR2 ANQGSEA. Unmatched junction bases numbered 9, after V lost 4 bases and J lost 6 bases. CDR3 protein: CSVVPAGAVNEQFF. In DNA, the CDR3 is TGCAGCGTTGTTCCTGCGGGAGCTGTCAATGAGCAGTTCTTC.